This section outlines one T cell receptor (beta chain) sequence together with its context. The data originate from a study of T cell changes during pregnancy in multiple sclerosis. CDR1 SGDLS and CDR2 YYNGEE come from the germline V gene. Trimming left V 4 bases short and J 2 bases short, with 17 bases between. The CDR3 runs 16 residues. This table comes from immunoSEQ multiplex PCR, and its TCRdb copy is limited to in-frame clones, with some not included. In the table there are about 38,000 clones, 70% to 90% of which are singletons. This sequence originates from a female donor with multiple sclerosis, enrolled in a pregnancy study. V gene TRBV9 combines with J gene TRBJ2-3; D possibly corresponds to TRBD1 (5 bases). The sample consisted of CD4+ T cells from peripheral blood mononuclear cells, taken before pregnancy. In nucleotides, the CDR3 is TGTGCCAGCAGCACCCAATCAGGGCAGATCACAGATACGCAGTATTTT. It is translated as CASSTQSGQITDTQYF.